Listed below are T cell receptor beta chains from one sample, sequenced in a study of T cell repertoires in cytomegalovirus infection. Antigen specificity for these receptors is unknown. TCRdb used MiXCR to reprocess the reads, holding one entry per CDR3 protein. Seen here are hundreds of thousands of distinct CDR3 sequences, approximately 32% observed once, and the top ten hold about an eighth. The specimen was cultured CD8+ T cells from PBMCs, collected from culture after CMV antigen stimulation. The receptors originated from a human donor in good health (CMV status not recorded). Some clones in this sample may be carry-over from other donors' samples. Each CDR3 is given with its conserved first and last residue. D genes are given only for firm matches. A clone size is listed for some rows: how often the clone was seen (once, few, many), or a class if it is expanded.

cdr3_aa	cdr3_nt	j_call	v_call	clone_size	d_call
CASSLGRGQPQHF	TGTGCCAGCAGCCTAGGACGAGGGCAGCCCCAGCATTTT	TRBJ1-5	TRBV7-9	many	.
CASSLGLAGAARTQYF	TGTGCCAGCAGCTTGGGACTAGCGGGGGCCGCCCGGACCCAGTACTTC	TRBJ2-5	TRBV11-2	.	TRBD2
CASSEPTPSSGANVLTF	TGTGCCAGCAGCGAGCCGACACCAAGCTCTGGGGCCAACGTCCTGACTTTC	TRBJ2-6	TRBV2	.	.
CASSLSPTLLAGDPYEQYF	TGTGCCAGCAGTTTATCTCCCACTCTTCTAGCGGGGGATCCCTACGAGCAGTACTTC	TRBJ2-7	TRBV27	.	TRBD2
CASSLVRRGGFYNEQFF	TGTGCCAGCAGCTTAGTAAGGCGGGGGGGCTTTTACAATGAGCAGTTCTTC	TRBJ2-1	TRBV7-6	many	TRBD2
CASSLDSLGLQFF	TGTGCCAGCAGCTTAGATAGTTTGGGACTACAGTTCTTC	TRBJ2-1	TRBV7-2	many	TRBD2
CASSLAGLANEQFF	TGTGCTAGCAGCTTAGCGGGACTAGCCAATGAGCAGTTCTTC	TRBJ2-1	TRBV7-7	few	TRBD2
CASDERGAPQPQHF	TGTGCCAGCGACGAAAGGGGGGCCCCTCAGCCCCAGCATTTT	TRBJ1-5	TRBV6-1	few	.
CASSLGGSWGYTF	TGTGCCAGCAGCCTGGGGGGAAGCTGGGGCTACACCTTC	TRBJ1-2	TRBV11-2	few	.
CASSRDRALVGVNQPQHF	TGTGCCAGCAGCCGGGACAGGGCTCTTGTTGGGGTCAATCAGCCCCAGCATTTT	TRBJ1-5	TRBV6-2/TRBV6-3	.	TRBD1
CASSFVLAGDPQGSQYF	TGTGCCAGCAGTTTTGTTCTAGCGGGGGACCCTCAGGGGTCCCAGTACTTC	TRBJ2-5	TRBV12-3/TRBV12-4	few	TRBD2
CANSVYYEQYF	TGTGCCAACAGCGTCTACTACGAGCAGTACTTC	TRBJ2-7	TRBV7-8	.	.
CASGLAGGQYNEQFF	TGTGCCAGCGGACTAGCGGGGGGTCAGTACAATGAGCAGTTCTTC	TRBJ2-1	TRBV6-2/TRBV6-3	.	TRBD2
CASSYSSQGAWDEQYF	TGTGCCAGCAGTTACTCGAGCCAGGGGGCATGGGACGAGCAGTACTTC	TRBJ2-7	TRBV6-2/TRBV6-3	.	TRBD1
CASSQAVSGLGATDTQYF	TGCGCCAGCAGCCAAGCCGTCTCCGGACTAGGGGCCACAGATACGCAGTATTTT	TRBJ2-3	TRBV4-1	many	TRBD2
CASSSGTGSGFGSPLHF	TGTGCCAGCAGCTCCGGGACAGGGTCTGGATTCGGTTCACCCCTCCACTTT	TRBJ1-6	TRBV7-2	many	TRBD1
CASNNGGNSPLHF	TGTGCCAGCAATAACGGGGGTAATTCACCCCTCCACTTT	TRBJ1-6	TRBV27	few	.
CASREIIMWGAEDNEQFF	TGTGCCAGCAGGGAAATTATAATGTGGGGGGCTGAGGACAATGAGCAGTTCTTC	TRBJ2-1	TRBV2	.	.
CASSLNREGYGYTF	TGTGCCAGCAGCTTGAACAGGGAGGGCTATGGCTACACCTTC	TRBJ1-2	TRBV5-5	.	.
CASSSRRGTGELFF	TGTGCCAGCAGCTCAAGGAGGGGTACCGGGGAGCTGTTTTTT	TRBJ2-2	TRBV11-2	many	.
CASRLTSGGGIVSYNEQFF	TGTGCCAGCAGACTAACTAGCGGGGGTGGCATCGTCTCCTACAATGAGCAGTTCTTC	TRBJ2-1	TRBV6-1	.	TRBD2
CASSPNRGGGKNIQYF	TGTGCCAGCAGCCCTAACCGGGGCGGAGGCAAAAACATTCAGTACTTC	TRBJ2-4	TRBV9	.	.
CASSSPGTASTDTQYF	TGTGCCAGCAGCTCCCCCGGGACAGCCAGCACAGATACGCAGTATTTT	TRBJ2-3	TRBV7-6	many	TRBD1
CASSQDLEGTITDTQYF	TGCGCCAGCAGCCAAGATCTGGAGGGGACTATCACAGATACGCAGTATTTT	TRBJ2-3	TRBV4-3	few	TRBD2
CASSGDRVLQNEQFF	TGTGCCAGCAGCGGGGACAGGGTCCTACAGAATGAGCAGTTCTTC	TRBJ2-1	TRBV7-9	.	TRBD1